The 16 T cell receptor beta chains given below trace back to one sample, sequenced in a study of blood T cell repertoires in COVID-19. Clones were sequenced by immunoSEQ multiplex PCR, and TCRdb holds only the in-frame ones, with some missing. Of approximately 130,000 clones detected, almost 70% appear once; the ten largest clones hold approximately 2%. What was sequenced was peripheral blood. The receptors originated from an older woman with acute or convalescent COVID-19.

The chain carries TRBV14 and TRBJ2-7, with TRBD1 matching over 7 bases. From germline, CDR1 is SGHDN and CDR2 FVKESK. V shed 6 bases, J shed 7 bases, and the junction held 3 bases outside the gene matches. This CDR3 region has 11 residues. The CDR3 region has the DNA TGTGCCAGCAGTACAGGGGTAGAGCAGTACTTC. It specifies CASSTGVEQYF.

The rearrangement links TRBV14 to TRBJ2-3; the match to TRBD2 covers 12 bases. Trimming at V came to 4 bases and at J to 5 bases, leaving 7 bases not matched to a gene. Germline V gives CDR1 SGHDN, CDR2 FVKESK. CDR3 size: 16 residues. CDR3 in amino acids: CASSPRMGLAGDTQYF. DNA for the CDR3: TGTGCCAGCAGCCCCAGGATGGGACTAGCGGGAGATACGCAGTATTTT.

The J gene is TRBJ1-5, the V gene TRBV10-2; tentative D call: TRBD1 (5 bases). Per germline, CDR1 WSHSY and CDR2 SAAADI. The CDR3 covers 14 residues. Trimming shortened V by 3 bases and J by 7 bases, and 13 bases separated the two germline ends. The CDR3 region has the DNA TGCGCCAGCAGTGACCCAGGGATGGGGCAGCCCCAGCATTTT. It codes for CASSDPGMGQPQHF.

The gene calls are TRBV20-1 and TRBJ2-1; tentatively, D is TRBD2 (5 bases). Germline CDR1 and CDR2: DFQATT and SNEGSKA (reference sequence). The CDR3 is made up of 12 amino acids. With 3 bases removed from V and 8 bases from J, the gap between germline ends came to 11 bases. This CDR3 is CSASVVGDEQFF. DNA of the CDR3: TGCAGTGCTAGTGTTGTCGGGGATGAGCAGTTCTTC.

The chain employs TRBV7-3 and TRBJ2-1; 10 positions match TRBD2. With 2 bases clipped from V and 4 bases from J, the junction kept 5 bases outside the gene matches. The CDR3 runs to 16 residues. Germline V gives CDR1 SGHTA, CDR2 FQGTGA. CDR3 residues: CASSLSPSGSYNEQFF. CDR3 in DNA: TGTGCCAGCAGCTTATCCCCTAGCGGGAGTTACAATGAGCAGTTCTTC.

This clone was detected only a few times. The chain recombines TRBV5-6 with TRBJ1-5; 7 nucleotides align to TRBD1. Losses at the gene ends were 1 base for V and 2 bases for J; bases not matched to a gene: 0. Looked up from germline, CDR1 is SGHDT and CDR2 is YYEEEE. The CDR3 length is 14 residues. CDR3 amino acids: CASSLTGGNQPQHF. The CDR3 DNA follows: TGTGCCAGCAGCTTGACAGGGGGCAATCAGCCCCAGCATTTT. The full variable domain, its missing parts supplied by reference TRBV5-6 and TRBJ1-5, is DAGVTQSPTHLIKTRGQQVTLRCSPKSGHDTVSWYQQALGQGPQFIFQYYEEEERQRGNFPDRFSGHQFPNYSSELNVNALLLGDSALYLCASSLTGGNQPQHFGDGTRLSIL.

This chain uses TRBV4-3 with TRBJ1-5; no reliable D call. Trimming left V 0 bases short and J 3 bases short, with 9 bases between. Germline V gene sequence: CDR1 LGHNA, CDR2 YSLEER. The CDR3 extends over 15 amino acids. The CDR3 is CASSQDWAVNQPQHF. CDR3 DNA: TGCGCCAGCAGCCAAGATTGGGCAGTCAATCAGCCCCAGCATTTT.

The J gene is TRBJ2-2, the V gene TRBV27; 9 bases map to TRBD1. V was clipped by 5 bases and J by 5 bases; unmatched bases: 12. This CDR3 spans 17 amino acids. The germline CDR1 and CDR2 sequences are MNHEY and SMNVEV (reference sequence). CDR3 amino acids: CASSTDRGVRKTGELFF. Here the CDR3 DNA reads TGTGCCAGCAGTACCGACAGGGGGGTGAGAAAGACCGGGGAGCTGTTTTTT.

The rearrangement joins TRBV9 to TRBJ2-5; 10 bases fit TRBD2. J was trimmed by 0 bases and V by 3 bases; bases with no gene match: 5. CDR1 is SGDLS and CDR2 is YYNGEE in the germline V gene. CDR3 size: 16 residues. CDR3 DNA sequence: TGTGCCAGCAGCGCCGGAGCGGGGGGGAACCAAGAGACCCAGTACTTC. Encoded protein: CASSAGAGGNQETQYF.

The count of this clone is one. The V gene is TRBV7-2, the J gene TRBJ2-7; 9 bases match TRBD2. Germline assignment: CDR1 SGHTA and CDR2 FQGNSA. The length of the CDR3 is 16 residues. Germline trimming cut 5 bases from V and 4 bases from J; bases unmatched to any gene: 12. CDR3 protein: CASSDPGGGAGYEQYF. The CDR3 DNA reads TGTGCCAGCAGCGATCCCGGCGGGGGGGCGGGTTACGAGCAGTACTTC.

The chain has TRBV28 and TRBJ2-7, with a possible D match to TRBD2 (5 bases). Trimming removed 6 bases at V and 5 bases at J, with 23 bases between. The CDR3 length is 16 residues. Germline V gene data show CDR1 as MDHEN and CDR2 as SYDVKM. CDR3 nucleotides: TGTGCCAGCAGCTCGCCGAGGGCTAAATTCGGCCACGAGCAGTACTTC. Protein: CASSSPRAKFGHEQYF.

V and J are TRBV5-4 and TRBJ2-7, with 7 bases matching TRBD1. The trim removed 4 bases at V and 4 bases at J, leaving 8 bases unmatched. This CDR3 is built from 14 residues. Germline V gives CDR1 SGHNT, CDR2 YYREEE (reference sequence). The chain's CDR3 is CASSRGQDGYEQYF. In DNA, the CDR3 is TGTGCCAGCAGCCGAGGACAGGACGGGTACGAGCAGTACTTC. Complete variable domain (other parts from reference TRBV5-4 and TRBJ2-7): ETGVTQSPTHLIKTRGQQVTLRCSSQSGHNTVSWYQQALGQGPQFIFQYYREEENGRGNFPPRFSGLQFPNYSSELNVNALELDDSALYLCASSRGQDGYEQYFGPGTRLTVT.

This clone was observed a few times. The V and J genes are TRBV6-6 and TRBJ2-5; TRBD1 is a possible D gene (5 bases). The CDR3 totals 13 residues. Germline CDR1 reads MNHNY; CDR2 reads SVGAGI (reference sequence). Deletions cut 5 bases from V and 5 bases from J, with 12 bases between. CDR3 residues: CASSPRVMETQYF. CDR3 DNA: TGTGCCAGCAGTCCCAGGGTTATGGAGACCCAGTACTTC.

The rearrangement joins TRBV19 to TRBJ1-2; TRBD1 is a possible D gene (5 bases). CDR3 length: 17 amino acids. The germline V gene encodes CDR1 LNHDA and CDR2 SQIVND (reference sequence). Deletions cut 6 bases from V and 3 bases from J, with 23 bases between. The CDR3 DNA reads TGTGCCAGTAGCCCCCGGCCGGTGGGGCGGCTTGACTATGGCTACACCTTC. It codes for CASSPRPVGRLDYGYTF.

A few counts support this clone. V usage is TRBV7-3 and J usage is TRBJ2-1, with 9 bases fitting TRBD2. Trimming took 4 bases from V and 5 from J; bases not matched to a gene: 6. The CDR3 runs 15 residues. Looked up from germline, CDR1 is SGHTA and CDR2 is FQGTGA. In DNA form, the CDR3 reads TGTGCCAGCAGCTCCACTAGCGGGTTTGACAATGAGCAGTTCTTC. It specifies CASSSTSGFDNEQFF.

The rearrangement uses TRBV6-5 and TRBJ2-3; weak D call: TRBD1 (6 bases). V was pared by 5 bases and J by 6 bases, with 15 bases between. This CDR3 is built from 14 residues. Looked up from germline, CDR1 is MNHEY and CDR2 is SVGAGI. For the CDR3, the DNA is TGTGCCAGCAGTCGGAAACAGGGAATTGATACGCAGTATTTT. Residues: CASSRKQGIDTQYF.